The rows below give T cell receptor beta chains drawn from one sample of a study of T cell responses to AZD1222 COVID-19 vaccine. Clones were read by immunoSEQ multiplex PCR, and TCRdb kept only the in-frame ones, dropping some. This sample has around 130,000 clones, with about 90% found just once. This specimen consisted of peripheral blood, obtained on day 0 of AZD1222 vaccination. All receptors come from an adult in good health. CDR3s include the opening cysteine and the closing phenylalanine or tryptophan. The D gene is left open where the match is weak. Not every row has a clone size; where given, it reads once, few, many or a size class.

NA	NA	TRBV28	TRBJ1-4	CATLFGGSEKLFF	TGTGCCACCCTCTTTGGGGGATCAGAAAAACTGTTTTTT
NA	NA	TRBV7-3	TRBJ1-1	CASSLMAGNTEAFF	TGTGCCAGCAGCTTAATGGCCGGGAACACTGAAGCTTTCTTT
NA	NA	TRBV27	TRBJ1-1	CASSLSPTGNTEAFF	TGTGCCAGCAGTTTATCCCCTACAGGGAACACTGAAGCTTTCTTT
NA	TRBD1	TRBV9	TRBJ2-2	CASSEAPGQGVTGELFF	TGTGCCAGCAGCGAGGCCCCGGGACAGGGGGTAACCGGGGAGCTGTTTTTT
NA	TRBD1	TRBV6-2/TRBV6-3	TRBJ1-1	CASSYLGQGVYVREAFF	TGTGCCAGCAGTTACCTCGGACAGGGGGTTTATGTTCGGGAAGCTTTCTTT
NA	NA	TRBV3-1/TRBV3-2	TRBJ1-1	CASSQFRLKGEAFF	TGTGCCAGCAGCCAGTTTCGTCTTAAGGGCGAAGCTTTCTTT
NA	NA	TRBV2	TRBJ1-1	CASSVGPPNTEAFF	TGTGCCAGCAGTGTGGGGCCCCCGAACACTGAAGCTTTCTTT
NA	TRBD1	TRBV5-6	TRBJ2-5	CASSLANRGETQYF	TGTGCCAGCAGCTTGGCAAACAGGGGAGAGACCCAGTACTTC
NA	NA	TRBV20-1	TRBJ1-2	CSYSGRYGYTF	TGCAGCTACAGCGGGAGGTATGGCTACACCTTC
NA	TRBD1	TRBV18	TRBJ2-7	CASSPRPGQGDSYEQYF	TGTGCCAGCTCACCGCGGCCGGGACAGGGCGATTCCTACGAGCAGTACTTC
NA	TRBD2	TRBV6-5	TRBJ2-5	CASSYPRGGASAQYF	TGTGCCAGCAGTTACCCCCGGGGGGGGGCGTCGGCCCAGTACTTC
NA	NA	TRBV12-5	TRBJ2-3	CASGAWEGTDTQYF	TGTGCTAGTGGAGCCTGGGAAGGCACAGATACGCAGTATTTT
NA	NA	TRBV10-2	TRBJ2-2	CASSRRQDPNTGELFF	TGCGCCAGCAGTCGGAGACAGGACCCGAACACCGGGGAGCTGTTTTTT
NA	NA	TRBV19	TRBJ1-3	CASTQLGAQGNTIYF	TGTGCCAGTACCCAGTTGGGGGCGCAAGGAAACACCATATATTTT
NA	NA	TRBV11-1	TRBJ2-3	CASSLDPLGTQYF	TGTGCCAGCAGCTTAGACCCTCTGGGCACGCAGTATTTT
NA	NA	TRBV27	TRBJ2-7	CASRGQTSFHYEQYF	TGTGCCAGCAGAGGACAGACCAGCTTTCACTACGAGCAGTACTTC
NA	TRBD1	TRBV9	TRBJ1-2	CASTQGGFYGYTF	TGTGCCAGCACCCAGGGGGGATTCTATGGCTACACCTTC
few	NA	TRBV3-1/TRBV3-2	TRBJ1-1	CASSLYAVNTEAFF	TGTGCCAGCAGCCTGTACGCGGTGAACACTGAAGCTTTCTTT
NA	TRBD1	TRBV7-9	TRBJ1-3	CASSVSGGSGNTIYF	TGTGCCAGCAGCGTCTCAGGGGGCTCTGGAAACACCATATATTTT
NA	NA	TRBV6-1	TRBJ2-7	CASSEVGGNLGEQYF	TGTGCCAGCAGTGAAGTCGGCGGGAATCTGGGCGAGCAGTACTTC
NA	NA	TRBV5-5	TRBJ1-1	CASSLGGYGTEAFF	TGTGCCAGCAGCTTGGGAGGTTACGGGACTGAAGCTTTCTTT
NA	NA	TRBV7-2	TRBJ2-2	CASSPELLPGELFF	TGTGCCAGCAGCCCGGAACTTTTGCCGGGGGAGCTGTTTTTT
NA	TRBD1	TRBV29-1	TRBJ2-7	CSVEERKTGVFEQYF	TGCAGCGTTGAAGAGCGGAAGACAGGGGTATTCGAGCAGTACTTC
few	NA	TRBV11-1	TRBJ2-7	CASSLARWGGSYEQYF	TGTGCCAGCAGCTTAGCGCGGTGGGGAGGATCCTACGAGCAGTACTTC
NA	NA	TRBV5-1	TRBJ2-7	CASSLAGGSYEQYF	TGCGCCAGCAGCTTGGCCGGGGGATCCTACGAGCAGTACTTC
NA	TRBD1	TRBV6-5	TRBJ1-1	CASRQGYTEAFF	TGTGCCAGCCGACAGGGGTACACTGAAGCTTTCTTT
NA	NA	TRBV4-1	TRBJ1-6	CASSQEGTPDSYNSPLHF	TGCGCCAGCAGCCAAGAGGGGACACCGGACTCCTATAATTCACCCCTCCACTTT
NA	NA	TRBV5-6	TRBJ1-1	CASSFFGNEAFF	TGTGCCAGCAGCTTTTTCGGGAACGAAGCTTTCTTT
NA	NA	TRBV5-6	TRBJ1-3	CASSSGNTIYF	TGTGCCAGCAGCTCCGGAAACACCATATATTTT
NA	TRBD1	TRBV5-5	TRBJ1-3	CASSYDRVSGNTIYF	TGTGCCAGCAGCTACGACAGGGTGTCAGGAAACACCATATATTTT
NA	NA	TRBV29-1	TRBJ2-1	CSVEDMTHRNEQFF	TGCAGCGTTGAAGATATGACCCATAGAAATGAGCAGTTCTTC
few	NA	TRBV6-2/TRBV6-3	TRBJ2-6	CASSQDSSGANVLTF	TGTGCCAGCAGTCAGGACAGCTCTGGGGCCAACGTCCTGACTTTC
once	NA	TRBV5-8	TRBJ2-2	CASSLKGILSGELFF	TGTGCCAGCAGCTTGAAGGGAATCTTAAGCGGGGAGCTGTTTTTT
NA	NA	TRBV10-2	TRBJ1-5	CASSESGDQPQHF	TGCGCCAGCAGTGAGTCAGGGGATCAGCCCCAGCATTTT
NA	NA	TRBV2	TRBJ2-7	CAITKGGLSYEQYF	TGTGCCATCACTAAAGGGGGTCTCTCCTACGAGCAGTACTTC
NA	NA	TRBV5-1	TRBJ1-4	CASSRPGANEKLFF	TGCGCCAGCAGCCGGCCGGGGGCTAATGAAAAACTGTTTTTT
NA	TRBD2	TRBV9	TRBJ2-3	CASSPHLADYTQYF	TGTGCCAGCAGCCCGCATCTAGCGGACTATACGCAGTATTTT
NA	NA	TRBV15	TRBJ2-1	CATSRDLPVTDEQFF	TGTGCCACCAGCAGAGATCTCCCGGTTACCGATGAGCAGTTCTTC
NA	TRBD2	TRBV15	TRBJ2-5	CATSRDKPSGKETQYF	TGTGCCACCAGCAGAGATAAACCTAGCGGGAAAGAGACCCAGTACTTC
NA	TRBD1	TRBV5-1	TRBJ2-2	CATAPGTGAGELFF	TGCGCCACCGCCCCAGGGACAGGGGCCGGGGAGCTGTTTTTT
once	NA	TRBV15	TRBJ2-7	CATSNGGGLFSYEQYF	TGTGCCACCAGCAATGGAGGGGGGCTGTTTTCCTACGAGCAGTACTTC
NA	TRBD2	TRBV6-4	TRBJ2-2	CASSPLAGTNTGELFF	TGTGCCAGCAGTCCGCTAGCGGGAACGAACACCGGGGAGCTGTTTTTT
NA	NA	TRBV18	TRBJ1-2	CASSPEGYYGYTF	TGTGCCAGCTCACCAGAGGGGTACTATGGCTACACCTTC
NA	NA	TRBV19	TRBJ2-3	CASSPDGTDTQYF	TGTGCCAGTAGTCCCGACGGCACAGATACGCAGTATTTT
NA	TRBD1	TRBV11-1	TRBJ1-6	CASSAGQGAESPLHF	TGTGCCAGCAGCGCAGGACAGGGGGCGGAATCACCCCTCCACTTT
once	NA	TRBV12-3/TRBV12-4	TRBJ2-1	CASSLEPYNEQFF	TGTGCCAGCAGTTTGGAACCGTACAATGAGCAGTTCTTC
NA	TRBD2	TRBV27	TRBJ2-1	CASKLAGANYEQFF	TGTGCCAGCAAACTAGCGGGAGCGAACTATGAGCAGTTCTTC
NA	NA	TRBV6-5	TRBJ1-5	CASSPRGDGNQPQHF	TGTGCCAGCAGTCCTCGGGGGGACGGCAATCAGCCCCAGCATTTT
NA	NA	TRBV7-2	TRBJ1-3	CASSWGGVHSGNTIYF	TGTGCCAGCAGCTGGGGGGGGGTTCACTCTGGAAACACCATATATTTT
NA	NA	TRBV24-1	TRBJ1-1	CATSDATRSEAFF	TGTGCCACCAGTGACGCGACAAGGTCTGAAGCTTTCTTT
NA	TRBD1	TRBV29-1	TRBJ1-4	CSVDAGQGYEKLFF	TGCAGCGTTGACGCGGGACAGGGGTATGAAAAACTGTTTTTT